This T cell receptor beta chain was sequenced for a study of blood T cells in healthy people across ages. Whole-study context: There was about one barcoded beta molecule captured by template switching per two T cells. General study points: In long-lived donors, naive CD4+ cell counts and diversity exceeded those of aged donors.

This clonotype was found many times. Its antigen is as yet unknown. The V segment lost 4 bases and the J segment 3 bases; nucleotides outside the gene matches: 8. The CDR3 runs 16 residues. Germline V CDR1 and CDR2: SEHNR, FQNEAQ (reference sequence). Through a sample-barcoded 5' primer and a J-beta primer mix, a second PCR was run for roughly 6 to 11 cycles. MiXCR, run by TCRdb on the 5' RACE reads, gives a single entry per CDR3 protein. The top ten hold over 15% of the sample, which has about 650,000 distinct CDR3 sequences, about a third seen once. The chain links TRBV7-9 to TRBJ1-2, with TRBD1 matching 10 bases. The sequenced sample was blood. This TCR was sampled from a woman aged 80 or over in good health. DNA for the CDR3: TGTGCCAGCAGCTCCACAGACAGGGGGCAGGACTATGGCTACACCTTC. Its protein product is CASSSTDRGQDYGYTF. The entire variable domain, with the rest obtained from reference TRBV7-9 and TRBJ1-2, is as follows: DTGVSQNPRHKITKRGQNVTFRCDPISEHNRLYWYRQTLGQGPEFLTYFQNEAQLEKSRLLSDRFSAERPKGSFSTLEIQRTEQGDSAMYLCASSSTDRGQDYGYTFGSGTRLTVV.